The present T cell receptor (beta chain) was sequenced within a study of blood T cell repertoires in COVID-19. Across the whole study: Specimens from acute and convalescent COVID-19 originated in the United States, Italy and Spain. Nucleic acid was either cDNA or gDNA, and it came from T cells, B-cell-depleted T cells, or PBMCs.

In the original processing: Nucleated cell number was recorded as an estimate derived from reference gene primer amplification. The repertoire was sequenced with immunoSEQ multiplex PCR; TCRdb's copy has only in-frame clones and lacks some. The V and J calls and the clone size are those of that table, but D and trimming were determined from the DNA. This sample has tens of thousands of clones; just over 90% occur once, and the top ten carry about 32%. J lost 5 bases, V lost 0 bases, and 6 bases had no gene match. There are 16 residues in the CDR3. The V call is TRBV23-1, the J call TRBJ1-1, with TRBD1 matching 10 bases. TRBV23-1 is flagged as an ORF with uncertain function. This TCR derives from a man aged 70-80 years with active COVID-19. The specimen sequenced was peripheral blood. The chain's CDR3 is CASSQSPPDRGTEAFF. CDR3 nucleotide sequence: TGCGCCAGCAGTCAATCTCCTCCGGACAGGGGGACTGAAGCTTTCTTT.